One T cell receptor beta chain is described in this entry. Its target is not known. Regarding time point: after neoadjuvant nivolumab, at surgical resection. These newly diagnosed stage II-IVA oral cavity squamous cell carcinoma patients had no prior systemic or radiation treatment. The table came from immunoSEQ multiplex PCR; TCRdb's copy has only in-frame clones and leaves some out. The sample carries roughly 14,000 clones, just under 75% recorded once. The data derive from a study of neoadjuvant anti-PD-1 for oral cavity cancer. Study-level information: Before surgery, most patients got three to four biweekly 3 mg/kg nivolumab doses. The study, taken as a whole, reports: Only a few patients per response group were TCR-analyzed; validation needed.

Germline loops: CDR1 MGHRA, CDR2 YSYEKL. Trimming cost V 1 base and J 1 base, with 11 bases left between them. The CDR3 contains 16 residues. This rearrangement joins TRBV4-1 to TRBJ1-5; D is unclear. The source of this sequence is a person between 40 and 85 years old with oral cavity squamous cell carcinoma. This sample comprised PBMCs, obtained after nivolumab (anti-PD-1) treatment. CDR3 nucleotide sequence: TGCGCCAGCAGCCAAGTGGCATCTCGGAGCAATCAGCCCCAGCATTTT. Translating it yields CASSQVASRSNQPQHF.